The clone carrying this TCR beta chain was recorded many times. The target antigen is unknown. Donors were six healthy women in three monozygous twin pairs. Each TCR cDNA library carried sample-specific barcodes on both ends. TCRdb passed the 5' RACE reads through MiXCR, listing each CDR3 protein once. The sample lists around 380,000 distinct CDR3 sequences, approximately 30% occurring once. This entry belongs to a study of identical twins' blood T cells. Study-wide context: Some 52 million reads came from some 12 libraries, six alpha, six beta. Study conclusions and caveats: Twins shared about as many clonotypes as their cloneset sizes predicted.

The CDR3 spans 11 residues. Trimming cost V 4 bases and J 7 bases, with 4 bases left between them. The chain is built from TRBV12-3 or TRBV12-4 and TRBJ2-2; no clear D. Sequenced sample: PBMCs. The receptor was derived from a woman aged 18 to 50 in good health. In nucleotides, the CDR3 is TGTGCCAGCAGTTACGGCGGGGAGCTGTTTTTT. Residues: CASSYGGELFF.